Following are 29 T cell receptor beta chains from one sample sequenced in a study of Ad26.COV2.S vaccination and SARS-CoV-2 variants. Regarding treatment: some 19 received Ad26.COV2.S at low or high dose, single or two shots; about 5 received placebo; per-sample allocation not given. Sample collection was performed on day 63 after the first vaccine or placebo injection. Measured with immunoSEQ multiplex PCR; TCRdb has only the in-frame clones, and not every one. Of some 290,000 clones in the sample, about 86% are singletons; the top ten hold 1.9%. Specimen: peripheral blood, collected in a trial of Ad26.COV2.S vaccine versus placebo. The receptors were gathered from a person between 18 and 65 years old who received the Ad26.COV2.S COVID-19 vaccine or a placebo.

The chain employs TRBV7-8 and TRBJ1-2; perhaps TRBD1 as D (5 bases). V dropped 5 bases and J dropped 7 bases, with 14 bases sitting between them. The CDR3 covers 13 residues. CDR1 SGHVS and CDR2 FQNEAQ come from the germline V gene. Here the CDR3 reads CASSTGTSTGYTF. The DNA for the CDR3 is TGTGCCAGCAGCACCGGGACGTCGACTGGCTACACCTTC.

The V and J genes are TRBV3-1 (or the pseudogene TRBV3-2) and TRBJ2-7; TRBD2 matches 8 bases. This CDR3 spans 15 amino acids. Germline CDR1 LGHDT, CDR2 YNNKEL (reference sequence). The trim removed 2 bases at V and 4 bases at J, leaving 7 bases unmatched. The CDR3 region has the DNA TGTGCCAGCAGCCAACCGGGACTAGGTGTGTACGAGCAGTACTTC. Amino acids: CASSQPGLGVYEQYF.

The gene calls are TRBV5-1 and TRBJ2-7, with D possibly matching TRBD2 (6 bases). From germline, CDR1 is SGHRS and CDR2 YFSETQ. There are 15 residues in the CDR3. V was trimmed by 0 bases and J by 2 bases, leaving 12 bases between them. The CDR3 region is CASSLEWRGTYEQYF. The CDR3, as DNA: TGCGCCAGCAGCTTGGAGTGGCGGGGCACCTACGAGCAGTACTTC.

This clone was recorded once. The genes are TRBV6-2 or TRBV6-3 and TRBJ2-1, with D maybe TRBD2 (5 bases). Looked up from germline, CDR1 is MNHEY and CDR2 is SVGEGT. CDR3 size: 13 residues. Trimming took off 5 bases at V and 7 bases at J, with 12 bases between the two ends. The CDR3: CASSPGLANEQFF. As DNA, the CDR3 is TGTGCCAGCAGTCCCGGGCTAGCTAATGAGCAGTTCTTC.

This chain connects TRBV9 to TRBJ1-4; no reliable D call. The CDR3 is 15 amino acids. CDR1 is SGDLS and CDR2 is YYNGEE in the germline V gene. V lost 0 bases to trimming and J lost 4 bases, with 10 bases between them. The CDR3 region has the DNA TGTGCCAGCAGCGTAGGGTCCTCCTTTAATGAAAAACTGTTTTTT. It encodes CASSVGSSFNEKLFF.

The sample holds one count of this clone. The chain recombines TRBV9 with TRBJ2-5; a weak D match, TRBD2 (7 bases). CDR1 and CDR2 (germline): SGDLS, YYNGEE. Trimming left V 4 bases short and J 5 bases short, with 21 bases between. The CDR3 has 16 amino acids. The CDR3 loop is CASSPTPGGRGETQYF. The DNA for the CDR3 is TGTGCCAGCAGCCCAACCCCGGGGGGCCGCGGGGAGACCCAGTACTTC.

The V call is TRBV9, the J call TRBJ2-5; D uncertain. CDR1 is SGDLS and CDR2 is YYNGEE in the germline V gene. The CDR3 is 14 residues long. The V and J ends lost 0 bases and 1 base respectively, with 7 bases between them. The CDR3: CASSVDRFQETQYF. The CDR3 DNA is TGTGCCAGCAGCGTAGATCGGTTCCAAGAGACCCAGTACTTC.

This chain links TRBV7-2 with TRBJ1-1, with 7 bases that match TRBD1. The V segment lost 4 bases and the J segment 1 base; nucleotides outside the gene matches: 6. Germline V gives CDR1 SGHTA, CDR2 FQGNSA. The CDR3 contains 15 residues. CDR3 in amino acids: CASSSLWTGNTEAFF. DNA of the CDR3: TGTGCCAGCAGCTCACTATGGACAGGGAACACTGAAGCTTTCTTT.

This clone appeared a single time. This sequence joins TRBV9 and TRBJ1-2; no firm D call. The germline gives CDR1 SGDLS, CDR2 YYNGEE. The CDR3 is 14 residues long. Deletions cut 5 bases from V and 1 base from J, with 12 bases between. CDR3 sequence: CASRQTGINYGYTF. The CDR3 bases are TGTGCCAGCAGACAGACCGGGATTAACTATGGCTACACCTTC.

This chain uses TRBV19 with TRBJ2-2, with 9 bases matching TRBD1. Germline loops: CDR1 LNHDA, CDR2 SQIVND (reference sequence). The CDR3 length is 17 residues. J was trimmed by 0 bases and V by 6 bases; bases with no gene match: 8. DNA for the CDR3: TGTGCCAGTAGCATCCCGGGACAGGGTTCGAACACCGGGGAGCTGTTTTTT. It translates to CASSIPGQGSNTGELFF.

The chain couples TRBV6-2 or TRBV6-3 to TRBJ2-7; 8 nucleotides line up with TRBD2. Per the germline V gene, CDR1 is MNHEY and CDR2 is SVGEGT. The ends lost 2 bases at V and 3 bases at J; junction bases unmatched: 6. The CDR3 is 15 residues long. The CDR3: CASSYRAGGHYEQYF. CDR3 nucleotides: TGTGCCAGCAGTTACCGTGCGGGGGGACACTACGAGCAGTACTTC.

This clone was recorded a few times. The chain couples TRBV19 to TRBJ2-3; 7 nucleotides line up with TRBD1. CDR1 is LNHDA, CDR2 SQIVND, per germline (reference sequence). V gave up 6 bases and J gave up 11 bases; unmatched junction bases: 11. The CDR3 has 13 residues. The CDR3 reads CASRDRVMDGQYF. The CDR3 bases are TGTGCCAGTAGAGACAGGGTAATGGACGGGCAGTATTTT.

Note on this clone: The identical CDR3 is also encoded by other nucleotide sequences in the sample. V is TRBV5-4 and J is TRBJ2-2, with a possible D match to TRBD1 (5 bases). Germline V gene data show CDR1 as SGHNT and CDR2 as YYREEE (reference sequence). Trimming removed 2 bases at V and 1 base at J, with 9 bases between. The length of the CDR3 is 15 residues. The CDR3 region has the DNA TGTGCCAGCAGCTTAAGACAGATGAACACCGGGGAGCTGTTTTTT. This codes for CASSLRQMNTGELFF.

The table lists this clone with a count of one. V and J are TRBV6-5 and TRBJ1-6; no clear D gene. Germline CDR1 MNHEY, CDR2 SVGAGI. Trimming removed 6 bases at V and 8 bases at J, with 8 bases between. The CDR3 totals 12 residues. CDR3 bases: TGTGCCAGCAGGGAGGCGGATTCACCCCTCCACTTT. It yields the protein CASREADSPLHF.

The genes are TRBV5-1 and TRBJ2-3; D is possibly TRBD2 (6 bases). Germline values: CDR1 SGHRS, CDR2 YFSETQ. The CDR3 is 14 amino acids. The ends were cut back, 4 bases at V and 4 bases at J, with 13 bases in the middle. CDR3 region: CASSVGSGADTQYF. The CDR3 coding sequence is TGCGCCAGCAGCGTGGGGTCGGGGGCAGATACGCAGTATTTT. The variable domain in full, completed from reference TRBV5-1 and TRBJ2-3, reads KAGVTQTPRYLIKTRGQQVTLSCSPISGHRSVSWYQQTPGQGLQFLFEYFSETQRNKGNFPGRFSGRQFSNSRSEMNVSTLELGDSALYLCASSVGSGADTQYFGPGTRLTVL.

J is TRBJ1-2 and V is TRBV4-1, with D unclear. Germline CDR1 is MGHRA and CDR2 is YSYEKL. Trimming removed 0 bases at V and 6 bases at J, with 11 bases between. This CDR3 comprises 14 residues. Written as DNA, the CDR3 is TGCGCCAGCAGCCAAGATAGAGGGTCTGATGGCTACACCTTC. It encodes CASSQDRGSDGYTF.

CDR3 loop: CASSRVRDSPLHF. As DNA, the CDR3 is TGTGCCAGCAGCCGGGTTCGGGATTCACCCCTCCACTTT. The chain is built from TRBV3-1 (or the pseudogene TRBV3-2) and TRBJ1-6; D remains ambiguous. Trimming removed 4 bases at V and 8 bases at J, with 9 bases between. Looked up from germline, CDR1 is LGHDT and CDR2 is YNNKEL (reference sequence). There are 13 residues in the CDR3.

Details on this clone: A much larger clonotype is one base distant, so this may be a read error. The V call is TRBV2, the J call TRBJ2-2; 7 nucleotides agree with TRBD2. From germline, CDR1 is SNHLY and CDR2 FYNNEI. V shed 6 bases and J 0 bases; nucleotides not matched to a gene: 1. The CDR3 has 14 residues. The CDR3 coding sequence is TGTGCCAGCAGAGGACTAGCGAACACCGGGGAGCTGTTTTTT. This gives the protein CASRGLANTGELFF.

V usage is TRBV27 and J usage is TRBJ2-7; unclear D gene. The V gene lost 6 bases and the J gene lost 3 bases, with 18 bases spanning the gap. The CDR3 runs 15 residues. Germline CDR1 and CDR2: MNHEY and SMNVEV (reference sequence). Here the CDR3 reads CASRALKVGSYEQYF. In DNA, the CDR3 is TGTGCCAGCAGGGCTTTAAAAGTTGGCAGCTACGAGCAGTACTTC.

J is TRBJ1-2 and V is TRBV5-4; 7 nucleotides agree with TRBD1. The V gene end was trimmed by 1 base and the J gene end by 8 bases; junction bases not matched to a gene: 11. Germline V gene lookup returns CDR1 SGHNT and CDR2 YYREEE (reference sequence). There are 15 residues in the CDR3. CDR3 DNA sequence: TGTGCCAGCAGCTTGCATTCAGGGGGAATGGACGGCTACACCTTC. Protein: CASSLHSGGMDGYTF.

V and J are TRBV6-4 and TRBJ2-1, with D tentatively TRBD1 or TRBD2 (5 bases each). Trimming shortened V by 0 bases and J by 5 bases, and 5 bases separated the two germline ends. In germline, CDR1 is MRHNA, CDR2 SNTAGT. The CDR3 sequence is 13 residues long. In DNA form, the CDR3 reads TGTGCCAGCAGTGACTCGGGACACAATGAGCAGTTCTTC. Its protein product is CASSDSGHNEQFF.

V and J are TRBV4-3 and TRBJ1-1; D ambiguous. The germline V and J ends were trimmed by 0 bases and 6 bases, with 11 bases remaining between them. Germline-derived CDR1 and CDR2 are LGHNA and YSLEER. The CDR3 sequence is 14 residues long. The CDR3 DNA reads TGCGCCAGCAGCCAAGATATAGGGATGCCTGAAGCTTTCTTT. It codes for CASSQDIGMPEAFF.

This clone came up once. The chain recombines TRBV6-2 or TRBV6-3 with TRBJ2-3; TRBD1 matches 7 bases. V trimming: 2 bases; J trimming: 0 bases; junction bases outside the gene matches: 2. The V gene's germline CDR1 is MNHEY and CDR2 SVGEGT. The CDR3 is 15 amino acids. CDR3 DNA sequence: TGTGCCAGCAGTTACGGGACAGAGAGCACAGATACGCAGTATTTT. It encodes CASSYGTESTDTQYF.

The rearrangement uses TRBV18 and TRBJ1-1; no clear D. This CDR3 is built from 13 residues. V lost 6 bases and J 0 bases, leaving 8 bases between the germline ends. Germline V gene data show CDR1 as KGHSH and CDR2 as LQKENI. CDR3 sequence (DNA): TGTGCCAGCTCTCCAGTAATGAACACTGAAGCTTTCTTT. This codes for CASSPVMNTEAFF.

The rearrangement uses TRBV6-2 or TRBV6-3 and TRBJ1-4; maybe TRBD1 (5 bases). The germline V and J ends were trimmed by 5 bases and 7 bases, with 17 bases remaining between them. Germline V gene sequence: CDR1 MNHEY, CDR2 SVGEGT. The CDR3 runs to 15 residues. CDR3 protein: CASSRTFPGSEKLFF. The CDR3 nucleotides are TGTGCCAGCAGTCGAACCTTCCCAGGGAGTGAAAAACTGTTTTTT.

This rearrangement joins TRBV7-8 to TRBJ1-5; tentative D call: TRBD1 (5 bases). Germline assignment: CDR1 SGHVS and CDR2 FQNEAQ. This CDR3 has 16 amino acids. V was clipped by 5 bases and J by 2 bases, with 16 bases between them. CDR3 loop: CASSPLRGVGNQPQHF. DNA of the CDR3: TGTGCCAGCAGCCCCCTCCGGGGGGTGGGCAATCAGCCCCAGCATTTT.

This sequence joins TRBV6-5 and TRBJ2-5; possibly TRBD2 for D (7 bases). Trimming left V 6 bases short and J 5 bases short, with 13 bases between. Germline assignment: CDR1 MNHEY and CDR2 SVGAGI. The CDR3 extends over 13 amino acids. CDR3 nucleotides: TGTGCCAGCAGCCTGGGGGGGCAGGAGACCCAGTACTTC. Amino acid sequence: CASSLGGQETQYF.

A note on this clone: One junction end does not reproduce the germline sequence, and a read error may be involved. The chain's CDR3 is CASSGYRIVPF. The CDR3 region has the DNA TGTGCCAGCAGTGGTTATCGAATAGTTCCCTTT. This chain connects TRBV2 to TRBJ1-1; D not resolved. This CDR3 is 11 amino acids long. Per germline, CDR1 SNHLY and CDR2 FYNNEI.

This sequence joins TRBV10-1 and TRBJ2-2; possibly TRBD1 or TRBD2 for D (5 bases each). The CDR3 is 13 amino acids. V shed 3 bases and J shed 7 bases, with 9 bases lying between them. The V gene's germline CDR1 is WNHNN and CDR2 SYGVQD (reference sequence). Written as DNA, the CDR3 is TGCGCCAGCAGTGAAAGGGGAGACGGGGAGCTGTTTTTT. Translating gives CASSERGDGELFF.